One and the same sample provided the 30 T cell receptor beta chains below, sequenced in a study of blood T cells in healthy people across ages (dated by TCRdb to about 2015). Libraries were built with 5' RACE. A second PCR of roughly 7 to 11 cycles was performed with a sample-barcoded 5' primer and a J-beta primer mix. TCRdb reworked the public reads: Q25 trimming with fastp, MiXCR clone assembly, productive beta chains retained. Merged by CDR3 protein, the rows form single entries marked with the most common genes and DNA. This sample gives around 1,900,000 distinct CDR3 sequences in total; about two fifths of them show up just once. The ten most abundant clones make up 20% to 25% of the sample. Sequenced input: blood. The receptors were sampled from a human donor in good health.

This clonotype turned up a few times. The V call is TRBV7-9, the J call TRBJ2-5; D is perhaps TRBD2 (5 bases). The V end was cut by 2 bases, the J end by 2 bases, with 15 bases between. Germline V gives CDR1 SEHNR, CDR2 FQNEAQ (reference sequence). This CDR3 is built from 16 residues. This CDR3 is CASSLRAVGVQETQYF. The CDR3 nucleotides read TGTGCCAGCAGCTTAAGGGCAGTCGGGGTACAAGAGACCCAGTACTTC.

The CDR3 DNA reads TGTGCCAGCAGCTTAGGGGGAAACAGGGCGGGAAACGAGCAGTACTTC. Translating gives CASSLGGNRAGNEQYF. The chain employs TRBV7-2 and TRBJ2-7; possibly TRBD1 or TRBD2 for D (6 bases each). Germline CDR1 and CDR2: SGHTA and FQGNSA. The CDR3 is made up of 16 amino acids. V gave up 1 base and J gave up 5 bases, with 18 bases separating them.

This clonotype has a handful of counts. Sequence at one end of the junction differs from germline and may be a read error. V and J are TRBV6-5 and TRBJ2-3, with TRBD1 as a possible D gene (6 bases). CDR3 length: 16 residues. Germline V gene sequence: CDR1 MNHEY, CDR2 SVGAGI. CDR3 sequence reads: CASSNSGTPSTDTQYF. CDR3 coding DNA: TGTGCCAGCAGTAACTCCGGGACACCTAGCACAGATACGCAGTATTTT.

The chain uses TRBV5-1 and TRBJ2-7; D may correspond to TRBD1 or TRBD2 (5 bases each). This CDR3 has 14 amino acids. CDR1 is SGHRS and CDR2 is YFSETQ in the germline V gene. The V end lost 2 bases, the J end lost 0 bases, and 9 bases lay between the germline ends. CDR3 DNA: TGCGCCAGCAGCTTCGAGGGGCCCTCCTACGAGCAGTACTTC. This sequence encodes CASSFEGPSYEQYF.

V and J are TRBV7-9 and TRBJ2-1; unclear D gene. Germline-derived CDR1 and CDR2 are SEHNR and FQNEAQ (reference sequence). CDR3 length: 13 amino acids. V was cut by 1 base and J by 8 bases, with 9 bases left in between. This CDR3 is CASSLGGWDEQFF. CDR3 coding DNA: TGTGCCAGCAGCTTAGGGGGTTGGGATGAGCAGTTCTTC.

The CDR3 bases are TGTGCCACCAGTGATTTGAAAGCGGAGATCAATCAGCCCCAGCATTTT. This translates into CATSDLKAEINQPQHF. This chain joins TRBV24-1 and TRBJ1-5; D call uncertain. The CDR3 has 16 amino acids. Germline V gene data show CDR1 as KGHDR and CDR2 as SFDVKD. Trimming removed 0 bases at V and 3 bases at J, with 11 bases between.

The chain carries TRBV10-3 and TRBJ2-5; the D is unclear. CDR1 and CDR2 (germline): ENHRY, SYGVKD. This CDR3 comprises 14 residues. Trimming pared 10 bases from V and 6 bases from J, leaving 21 bases between. CDR3 amino acids: CATVDPAAVQTQYF. CDR3 DNA sequence: TGTGCCACCGTAGACCCGGCAGCCGTTCAGACCCAGTACTTC.

The chain employs TRBV5-1 and TRBJ1-2; TRBD1 matches 7 bases. This CDR3 contains 15 residues. V dropped 0 bases and J dropped 3; count of bases not matched to a gene: 5. Per germline, CDR1 SGHRS and CDR2 YFSETQ. The CDR3 loop is CASSLVQGLDYGYTF. CDR3 bases: TGCGCCAGCAGCTTGGTACAGGGGCTTGACTATGGCTACACCTTC. Looking up the rest from reference TRBV5-1 and TRBJ1-2 gives the full variable domain: KAGVTQTPRYLIKTRGQQVTLSCSPISGHRSVSWYQQTPGQGLQFLFEYFSETQRNKGNFPGRFSGRQFSNSRSEMNVSTLELGDSALYLCASSLVQGLDYGYTFGSGTRLTVV.

The chain carries TRBV28 and TRBJ2-4, with 8 bases fitting TRBD1. Matching the DNA end better, TRBJ2-7 makes the J call doubtful. The CDR3 loop spans 14 amino acids. Germline V gene lookup returns CDR1 MDHEN and CDR2 SYDVKM. The CDR3 here is CATTETGGCFEQYF. The CDR3 DNA is TGTGCCACCACGGAAACAGGGGGTTGCTTCGAGCAGTACTTC.

The chain links TRBV7-2 to TRBJ1-5; D remains unclear. The V end lost 3 bases, the J end lost 0 bases, and 9 bases lay between the germline ends. The length of the CDR3 is 15 residues. Germline CDR1 SGHTA, CDR2 FQGNSA. CDR3 bases: TGTGCCAGCAGCTTGATTCGGGATAGCAATCAGCCCCAGCATTTT. Translating gives CASSLIRDSNQPQHF.

V usage is TRBV20-1 and J usage is TRBJ1-5; D might be TRBD1 (5 bases). This CDR3 spans 17 amino acids. Germline CDR1 reads DFQATT; CDR2 reads SNEGSKA (reference sequence). The CDR3 DNA is TGCAGCGGTGGTTCGGGGCAGGTCTTTTTTAGCAATCAGCCCCAGCATTTT. The encoded protein is CSGGSGQVFFSNQPQHF.

J is TRBJ1-2 and V is TRBV28; 9 nucleotides align to TRBD1. From germline, CDR1 is MDHEN and CDR2 SYDVKM. The CDR3 loop spans 16 amino acids. V lost 10 bases to trimming and J lost 4 bases; unmatched junction nucleotides: 16. The CDR3 region is CATSGTGSPTFYGYTF. The CDR3 region has the DNA TGTGCCACCAGCGGGACAGGGAGTCCCACCTTCTATGGCTACACCTTC.

The DNA of the CDR3 is TGTGCCAGCAGTACCTTGAGGGCAGATACGCAGTATTTT. It translates to CASSTLRADTQYF. The chain combines TRBV12-3 or TRBV12-4 with TRBJ2-3; maybe TRBD2 (5 bases). The CDR3 has 13 residues. V was pared by 5 bases and J by 4 bases, with 10 bases between.

A word on this clonotype: Lacking the conserved final phenylalanine or tryptophan, this CDR3 likely reflects a read error. The rearrangement uses TRBV5-5 and TRBJ1-6; the D gene is possibly TRBD1 (6 bases). V lost 2 bases and J 7 bases, leaving 13 bases between the germline ends. Per the germline V gene, CDR1 is SGHKS and CDR2 is YYEKEE (reference sequence). The CDR3 extends over 15 amino acids. CDR3 amino acids: CASSLPTGQNSPLHS. Here the CDR3 DNA reads TGTGCCAGCAGCTTACCCACAGGGCAGAATTCACCCCTCCACTCT.

This clonotype was seen a handful of times. This chain connects TRBV15 to TRBJ1-3, with D possibly being TRBD1 (5 bases). CDR3 length: 16 residues. V lost 5 bases to trimming and J lost 8 bases, with 22 bases between them. Germline V gene sequence: CDR1 LNHNV, CDR2 YYDKDF (reference sequence). The CDR3 loop is CATSSVGGGSDDTIYF. The CDR3 DNA reads as TGTGCCACCAGCTCCGTCGGTGGGGGATCAGATGACACCATATATTTT.

The table lists this clonotype with a few counts. The rearrangement links TRBV29-1 to TRBJ2-5, with 12 positions matching TRBD2. The CDR3 contains 17 residues. V gave up 0 bases and J gave up 3 bases; unmatched junction bases: 8. Germline-derived CDR1 and CDR2 are SQVTM and ANQGSEA. The DNA of the CDR3 is TGCAGCGTTGAAGATCCACTAGCGGGGGGCTATGAAGAGACCCAGTACTTC. Its translation is CSVEDPLAGGYEETQYF.

The chain uses TRBV24-1 and TRBJ1-2; the match to TRBD1 covers 8 bases. Trimming cost V 5 bases and J 3 bases; bases outside gene matches: 4. Germline V gene lookup returns CDR1 KGHDR and CDR2 SFDVKD. This CDR3 contains 14 residues. In DNA, the CDR3 is TGTGCCACCAGTGCAGGGGGCGAAGACTATGGCTACACCTTC. Protein product: CATSAGGEDYGYTF.

The gene calls are TRBV21-1 and TRBJ1-3. TRBV21-1 is labeled a pseudogene. The CDR3 loop spans 15 amino acids. The CDR3: CASSPAQTLGNTIYF. CDR3 bases: TGTGCCAGCAGCCCCGCCCAGACACTCGGAAACACCATATATTTT.

The chain recombines TRBV7-9 with TRBJ2-7; TRBD2 agrees at 11 bases. The J call may be faulty, since TRBJ2-5 better matches the DNA end. The CDR3 consists of 15 residues. The V gene's germline CDR1 is SEHNR and CDR2 FQNEAQ (reference sequence). The CDR3 reads CASIPSGGPQETQYF. CDR3 nucleotide sequence: TGTGCCAGCATCCCTAGCGGGGGGCCCCAGGAGACCCAGTACTTC.

This clonotype was counted a few times. CDR3: CASSPLLGQGAVGYTF. In nucleotides, the CDR3 is TGTGCCAGCAGCCCCCTTTTGGGACAGGGGGCGGTCGGCTACACCTTC. This chain connects TRBV3-1 to TRBJ1-2; 12 bases agree with TRBD1. With 4 bases clipped from V and 8 bases from J, the junction kept 11 bases outside the gene matches. In germline, CDR1 is LGHDT, CDR2 YNNKEL (reference sequence). The length of the CDR3 is 16 residues.

The V gene is TRBV7-9, the J gene TRBJ1-1; tentatively, D is TRBD1 (5 bases). This CDR3 is built from 16 residues. V lost 5 bases and J lost 0, with 16 bases in between. CDR1 and CDR2 (germline): SEHNR, FQNEAQ (reference sequence). The DNA of the CDR3 is TGTGCCAGCAGCCCCCCGGGGGGGTTCCTGAACACTGAAGCTTTCTTT. Translation gives CASSPPGGFLNTEAFF. Variable domain in full (rest from reference TRBV7-9 and TRBJ1-1): DTGVSQNPRHKITKRGQNVTFRCDPISEHNRLYWYRQTLGQGPEFLTYFQNEAQLEKSRLLSDRFSAERPKGSFSTLEIQRTEQGDSAMYLCASSPPGGFLNTEAFFGQGTRLTVV.

The chain links TRBV4-3 to TRBJ1-2, with D possibly being TRBD1 (5 bases). This CDR3 is built from 14 residues. Germline values: CDR1 LGHNA, CDR2 YSLEER. V lost 0 bases, J lost 7 bases, and 12 bases lay in between. The CDR3 nucleotides are TGCGCCAGCAGCCAAGAGAACAGGCTAGGTGGCTACACCTTC. Residues: CASSQENRLGGYTF.

The chain joins TRBV6-5 to TRBJ1-1; no clear D gene. This CDR3 has 14 amino acids. Trimming took 5 bases from V and 3 from J, leaving 13 bases between them. The germline CDR1 and CDR2 sequences are MNHEY and SVGAGI. The CDR3 reads CASSLSEADTEAFF. The CDR3 nucleotides read TGTGCCAGCAGTCTTTCTGAGGCGGACACTGAAGCTTTCTTT.

V gene TRBV7-2 combines with J gene TRBJ1-1, with a tentative D call TRBD1 (6 bases). V was trimmed by 0 bases and J by 1 base, leaving 9 bases between them. The germline V gene has CDR1 SGHTA and CDR2 FQGNSA. The CDR3 is 15 residues long. The CDR3 loop reads CASSLAGQTNTEAFF. Written as DNA, the CDR3 is TGTGCCAGCAGCTTAGCCGGACAGACGAACACTGAAGCTTTCTTT.

The chain combines TRBV20-1 with TRBJ1-2, with D perhaps matching TRBD1 (5 bases). Germline-derived CDR1 and CDR2 are DFQATT and SNEGSKA (reference sequence). Trimming shortened V by 1 base and J by 6 bases, and 15 bases separated the two germline ends. This CDR3 region has 14 residues. The CDR3 here is CSARVSETVHGYTF. CDR3 nucleotide sequence: TGCAGTGCTAGAGTTTCTGAGACAGTTCATGGCTACACCTTC.

The chain combines TRBV29-1 with TRBJ2-1; perhaps TRBD2 as D (5 bases). The germline V and J ends were trimmed by 8 bases and 4 bases, with 12 bases remaining between them. The CDR3 has 12 residues. From germline, CDR1 is SQVTM and CDR2 ANQGSEA. The DNA for the CDR3 is TGCAGCTCAAACGGGGAGTACAATGAGCAGTTCTTC. Its protein is CSSNGEYNEQFF.

The chain joins TRBV25-1 to TRBJ1-2; no definite D call. Germline V CDR1 and CDR2: MGHDK, SYGVNS. The CDR3 runs 16 residues. V lost 4 bases and J 5 bases, leaving 20 bases between the germline ends. Here the CDR3 reads CASSGAYSGPLYGYTF. As DNA, the CDR3 is TGTGCCAGCAGTGGGGCGTACTCCGGCCCACTATATGGCTACACCTTC.

This sequence joins TRBV7-2 and TRBJ2-1; D may be TRBD2 (5 bases). Germline V CDR1 and CDR2: SGHTA, FQGNSA. The CDR3 consists of 14 residues. V was clipped by 3 bases and J by 4 bases, with 10 bases between them. CDR3 protein: CASSFQRLYNEQFF. The DNA for the CDR3 is TGTGCCAGCAGCTTTCAGCGGCTATACAATGAGCAGTTCTTC. Full variable domain (missing parts from reference TRBV7-2 and TRBJ2-1): GAGVSQSPSNKVTEKGKDVELRCDPISGHTALYWYRQSLGQGLEFLIYFQGNSAPDKSGLPSDRFSAERTGGSVSTLTIQRTQQEDSAVYLCASSFQRLYNEQFFGPGTRLTVL.

This clonotype appeared a few times. This CDR3 is CSVLLVSSARQETQYF. CDR3 coding DNA: TGCAGCGTTTTGCTCGTGAGCTCCGCGCGACAAGAGACCCAGTACTTC. The chain uses TRBV29-1 and TRBJ2-5, with no clear D. The CDR3 length is 16 residues. CDR1 is SQVTM and CDR2 is ANQGSEA in the germline V gene. V was trimmed by 5 bases and J by 2 bases, leaving 21 bases between them.

The genes are TRBV7-9 and TRBJ2-1, with D hard to call. The CDR3 extends over 12 amino acids. CDR1 SEHNR and CDR2 FQNEAQ come from the germline V gene (reference sequence). Trimming cost V 5 bases and J 13 bases, with 15 bases left between them. CDR3 nucleotides: TGTGCCAGCAGCCCGGAAAAAGAGACCCAGTTCTTC. Amino acids: CASSPEKETQFF.